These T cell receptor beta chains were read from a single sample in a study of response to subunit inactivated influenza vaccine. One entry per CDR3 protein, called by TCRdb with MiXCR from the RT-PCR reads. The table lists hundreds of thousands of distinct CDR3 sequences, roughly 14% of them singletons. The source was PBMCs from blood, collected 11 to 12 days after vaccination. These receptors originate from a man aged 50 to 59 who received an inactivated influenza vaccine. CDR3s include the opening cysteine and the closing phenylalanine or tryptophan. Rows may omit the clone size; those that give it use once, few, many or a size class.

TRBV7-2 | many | CASSVNRDIGYEQYF
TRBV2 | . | CASRLGELFF
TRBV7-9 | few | CASSLQGARAKNIQYF
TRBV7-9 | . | CASSHDRDQYF
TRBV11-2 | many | CASSSGLAVYEQYF
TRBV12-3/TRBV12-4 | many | CASSLRDGSYEQYF
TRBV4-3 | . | CASSQDPPGGGYEQYF
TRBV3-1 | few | CASSQNIRTSGGYEQYF
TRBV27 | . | CASSWIGTGILHEQYF
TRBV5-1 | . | CASSLAGTTAQREQYF
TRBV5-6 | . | CASSLVVDRDNEQFF
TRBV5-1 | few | CASSLQPSNTEAFF
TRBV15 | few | CATSPRTGLGNEKLFF
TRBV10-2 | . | CASRWRGGRTDTQYF
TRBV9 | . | CASSVLSGGKGTGELFF
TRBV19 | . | CASSGGLAGPRETQYF
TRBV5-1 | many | CASSAGQGRANYGYTF
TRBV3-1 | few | CASSQTRRPSYEQYF
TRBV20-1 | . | CSARPGTGSYGYTF
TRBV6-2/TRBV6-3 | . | CASTHPGVGLAKNIQYF
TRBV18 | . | CASSPPMGGSGEQFF
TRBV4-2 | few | CASSSDWVREYQETQYF
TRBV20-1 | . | CSARAGGAVPGELFF
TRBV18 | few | CASSPNYLGAADTIYF
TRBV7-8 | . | CASSLLGRTDTQYF
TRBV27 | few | CASSELGQLETGELFF
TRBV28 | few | CASSLTRKAEQYF
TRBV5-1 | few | CASSKGLAGDEQYF